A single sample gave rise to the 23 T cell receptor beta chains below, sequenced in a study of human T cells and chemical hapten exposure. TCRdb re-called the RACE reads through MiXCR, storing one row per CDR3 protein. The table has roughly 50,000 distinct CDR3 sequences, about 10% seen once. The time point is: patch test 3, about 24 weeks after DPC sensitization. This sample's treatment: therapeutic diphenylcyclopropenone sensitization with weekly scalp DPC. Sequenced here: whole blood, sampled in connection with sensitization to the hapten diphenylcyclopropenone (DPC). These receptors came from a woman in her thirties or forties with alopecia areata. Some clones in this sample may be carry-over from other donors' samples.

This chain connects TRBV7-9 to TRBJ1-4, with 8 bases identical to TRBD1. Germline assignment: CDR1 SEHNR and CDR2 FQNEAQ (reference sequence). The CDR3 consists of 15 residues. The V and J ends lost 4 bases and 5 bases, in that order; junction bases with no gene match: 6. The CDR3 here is CASSSRTGSNEKLFF. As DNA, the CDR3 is TGTGCCAGCAGCTCCCGGACAGGGTCAAATGAAAAACTGTTTTTT.

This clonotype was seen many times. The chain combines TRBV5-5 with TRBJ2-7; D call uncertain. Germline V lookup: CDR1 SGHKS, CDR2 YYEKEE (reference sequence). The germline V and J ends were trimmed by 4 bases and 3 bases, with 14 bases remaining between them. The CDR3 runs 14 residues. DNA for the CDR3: TGTGCCAGCAGCCCCGGGCCGCCAATCTACGAGCAGTACTTC. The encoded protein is CASSPGPPIYEQYF.

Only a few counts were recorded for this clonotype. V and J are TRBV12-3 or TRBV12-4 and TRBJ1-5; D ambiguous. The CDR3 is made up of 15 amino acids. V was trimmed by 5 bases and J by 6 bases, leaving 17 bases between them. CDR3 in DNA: TGTGCCAGCAGTCCCAAGGGAGGACGGCGTCAGCCCCAGCATTTT. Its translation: CASSPKGGRRQPQHF.

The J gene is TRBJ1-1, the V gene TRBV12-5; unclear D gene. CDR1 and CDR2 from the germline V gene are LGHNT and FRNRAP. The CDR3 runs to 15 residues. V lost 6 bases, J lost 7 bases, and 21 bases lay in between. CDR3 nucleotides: TGTGCTAGTGGCCCCGAAAACCCCCTGATCGGTGAAGCTTTCTTT. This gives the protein CASGPENPLIGEAFF.

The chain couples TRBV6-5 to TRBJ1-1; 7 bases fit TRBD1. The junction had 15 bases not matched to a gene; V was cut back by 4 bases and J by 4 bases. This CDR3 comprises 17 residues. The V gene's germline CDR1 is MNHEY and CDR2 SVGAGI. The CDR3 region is CASSSPLQGGWSTEAFF. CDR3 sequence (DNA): TGTGCCAGCAGTTCCCCGCTGCAGGGGGGCTGGAGCACTGAAGCTTTCTTT.

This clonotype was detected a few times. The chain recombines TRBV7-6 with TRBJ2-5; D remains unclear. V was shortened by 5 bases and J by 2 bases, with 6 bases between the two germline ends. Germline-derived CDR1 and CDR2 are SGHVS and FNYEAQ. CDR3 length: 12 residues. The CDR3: CASSAHQETQYF. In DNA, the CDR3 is TGTGCCAGCAGCGCACATCAAGAGACCCAGTACTTC.

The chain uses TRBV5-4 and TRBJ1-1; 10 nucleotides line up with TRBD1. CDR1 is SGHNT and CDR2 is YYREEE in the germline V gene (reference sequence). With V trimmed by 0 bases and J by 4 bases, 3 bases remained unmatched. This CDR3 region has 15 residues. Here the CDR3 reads CASSLGGTGATEAFF. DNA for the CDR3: TGTGCCAGCAGCTTGGGAGGGACAGGGGCCACTGAAGCTTTCTTT. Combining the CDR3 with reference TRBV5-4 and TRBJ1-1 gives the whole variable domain ETGVTQSPTHLIKTRGQQVTLRCSSQSGHNTVSWYQQALGQGPQFIFQYYREEENGRGNFPPRFSGLQFPNYSSELNVNALELDDSALYLCASSLGGTGATEAFFGQGTRLTVV.

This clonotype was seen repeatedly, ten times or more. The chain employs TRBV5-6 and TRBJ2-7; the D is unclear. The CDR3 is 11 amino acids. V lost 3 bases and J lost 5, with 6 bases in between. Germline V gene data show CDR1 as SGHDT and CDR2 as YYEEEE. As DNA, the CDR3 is TGTGCCAGCAGCTACGGACACGAGCAGTACTTC. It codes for CASSYGHEQYF. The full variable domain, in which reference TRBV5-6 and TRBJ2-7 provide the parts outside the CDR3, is DAGVTQSPTHLIKTRGQQVTLRCSPKSGHDTVSWYQQALGQGPQFIFQYYEEEERQRGNFPDRFSGHQFPNYSSELNVNALLLGDSALYLCASSYGHEQYFGPGTRLTVT.

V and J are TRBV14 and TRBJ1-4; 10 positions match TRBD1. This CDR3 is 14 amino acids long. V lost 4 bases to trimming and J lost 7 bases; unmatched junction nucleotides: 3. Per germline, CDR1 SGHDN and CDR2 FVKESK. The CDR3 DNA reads TGTGCCAGCAGCCCGGACAGGGGGACTGAAAAACTGTTTTTT. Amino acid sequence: CASSPDRGTEKLFF.

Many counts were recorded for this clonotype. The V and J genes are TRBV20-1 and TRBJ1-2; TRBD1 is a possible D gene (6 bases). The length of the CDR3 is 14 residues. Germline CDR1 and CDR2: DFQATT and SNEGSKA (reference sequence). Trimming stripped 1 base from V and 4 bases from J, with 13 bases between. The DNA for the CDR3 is TGCAGTGCTAGAGTCGGGGGCGCGGGCTATGGCTACACCTTC. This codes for CSARVGGAGYGYTF.

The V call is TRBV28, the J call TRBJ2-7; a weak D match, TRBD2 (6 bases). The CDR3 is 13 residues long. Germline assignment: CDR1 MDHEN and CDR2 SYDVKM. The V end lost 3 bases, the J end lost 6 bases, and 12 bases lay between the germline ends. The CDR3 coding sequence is TGTGCCAGCAGTTTTGCGGAGGGCGGCGAGCAGTACTTC. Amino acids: CASSFAEGGEQYF. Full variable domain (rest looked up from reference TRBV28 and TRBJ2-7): DVKVTQSSRYLVKRTGEKVFLECVQDMDHENMFWYRQDPGLGLRLIYFSYDVKMKEKGDIPEGYSVSREKKERFSLILESASTNQTSMYLCASSFAEGGEQYFGPGTRLTVT.

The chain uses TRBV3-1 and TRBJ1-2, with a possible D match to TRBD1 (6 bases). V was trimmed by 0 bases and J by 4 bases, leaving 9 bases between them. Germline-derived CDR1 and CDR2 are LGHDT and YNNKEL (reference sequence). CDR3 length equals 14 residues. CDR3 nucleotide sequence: TGTGCCAGCAGCCAAGACCAGGGGCTCTATGGCTACACCTTC. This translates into CASSQDQGLYGYTF.

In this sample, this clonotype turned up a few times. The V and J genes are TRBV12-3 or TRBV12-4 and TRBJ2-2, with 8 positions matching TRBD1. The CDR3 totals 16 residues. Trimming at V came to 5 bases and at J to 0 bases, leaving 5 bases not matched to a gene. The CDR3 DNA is TGTGCCAGCAGTCGGACAGGGCCGACGAACACCGGGGAGCTGTTTTTT. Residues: CASSRTGPTNTGELFF.

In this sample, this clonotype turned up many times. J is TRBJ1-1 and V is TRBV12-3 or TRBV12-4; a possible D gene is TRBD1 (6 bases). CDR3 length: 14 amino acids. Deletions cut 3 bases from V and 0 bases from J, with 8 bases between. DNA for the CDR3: TGTGCCAGCAGTTTGGAGGGGGTGAACACTGAAGCTTTCTTT. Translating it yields CASSLEGVNTEAFF.

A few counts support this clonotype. The CDR3 spells CASAGNEQYF. The CDR3 DNA reads TGTGCCAGCGCAGGGAACGAGCAGTACTTC. The V call is TRBV2, the J call TRBJ2-7; D possibly corresponds to TRBD1 (5 bases). The CDR3 consists of 10 residues. The V gene's germline CDR1 is SNHLY and CDR2 FYNNEI. V was cut by 8 bases and J by 5 bases, with 7 bases left in between.

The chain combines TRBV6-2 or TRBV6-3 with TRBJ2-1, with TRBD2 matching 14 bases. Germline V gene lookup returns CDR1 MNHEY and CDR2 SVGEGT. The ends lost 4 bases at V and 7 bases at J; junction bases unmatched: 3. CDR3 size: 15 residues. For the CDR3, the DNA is TGTGCCAGCAGTTTCGGGACTAGCGGGGGAAATGAGCAGTTCTTC. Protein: CASSFGTSGGNEQFF.

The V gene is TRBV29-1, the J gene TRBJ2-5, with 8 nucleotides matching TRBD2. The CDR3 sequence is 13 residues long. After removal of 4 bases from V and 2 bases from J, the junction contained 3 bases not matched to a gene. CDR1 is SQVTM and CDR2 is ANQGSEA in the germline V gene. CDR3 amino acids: CSVGLASQETQYF. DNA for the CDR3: TGCAGCGTTGGACTAGCGTCACAAGAGACCCAGTACTTC. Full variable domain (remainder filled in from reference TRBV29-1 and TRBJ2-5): SAVISQKPSRDICQRGTSLTIQCQVDSQVTMMFWYRQQPGQSLTLIATANQGSEATYESGFVIDKFPISRPNLTFSTLTVSNMSPEDSSIYLCSVGLASQETQYFGPGTRLLVL.

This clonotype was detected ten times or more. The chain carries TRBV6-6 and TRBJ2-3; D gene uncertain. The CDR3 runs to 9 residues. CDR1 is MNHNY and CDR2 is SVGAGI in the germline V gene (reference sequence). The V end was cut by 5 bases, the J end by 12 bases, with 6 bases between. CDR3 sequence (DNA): TGTGCCAGCAGTCCTCCCCAGTATTTT. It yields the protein CASSPPQYF.

The CDR3 reads CASSTLRLADRDEQFF. For the CDR3, the DNA is TGTGCCAGCAGCACCCTTCGACTAGCGGACAGGGATGAGCAGTTCTTC. The rearrangement joins TRBV12-3 or TRBV12-4 to TRBJ2-1; D possibly corresponds to TRBD2 (9 bases). The V gene lost 6 bases and the J gene lost 8 bases, with 23 bases spanning the gap. This CDR3 contains 16 residues.

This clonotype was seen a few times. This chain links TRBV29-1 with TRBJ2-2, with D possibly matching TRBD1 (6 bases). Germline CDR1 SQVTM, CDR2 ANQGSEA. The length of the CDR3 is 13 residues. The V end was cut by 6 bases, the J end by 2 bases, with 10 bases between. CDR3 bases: TGCAGCGTCCGACAGGACAACACCGGGGAGCTGTTTTTT. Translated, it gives CSVRQDNTGELFF.

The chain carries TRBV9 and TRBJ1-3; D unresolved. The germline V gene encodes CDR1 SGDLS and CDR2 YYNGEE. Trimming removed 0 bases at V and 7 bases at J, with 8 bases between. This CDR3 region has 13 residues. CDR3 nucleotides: TGTGCCAGCAGCGTAGTTGAAGGGAACACCATATATTTT. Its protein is CASSVVEGNTIYF.

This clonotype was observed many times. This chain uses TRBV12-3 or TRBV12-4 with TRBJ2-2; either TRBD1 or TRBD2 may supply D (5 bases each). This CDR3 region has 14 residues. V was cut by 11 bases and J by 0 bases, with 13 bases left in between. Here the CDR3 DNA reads TGTGCCTCCAAACCGGGGCCGAACACCGGGGAGCTGTTTTTT. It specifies CASKPGPNTGELFF.

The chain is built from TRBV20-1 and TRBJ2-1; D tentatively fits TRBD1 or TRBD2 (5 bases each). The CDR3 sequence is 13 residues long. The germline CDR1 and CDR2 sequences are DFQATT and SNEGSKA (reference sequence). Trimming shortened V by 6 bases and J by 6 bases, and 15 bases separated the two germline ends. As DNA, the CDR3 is TGCAGTGCACACTGGGGGTCGGGCAATGAGCAGTTCTTC. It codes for CSAHWGSGNEQFF.